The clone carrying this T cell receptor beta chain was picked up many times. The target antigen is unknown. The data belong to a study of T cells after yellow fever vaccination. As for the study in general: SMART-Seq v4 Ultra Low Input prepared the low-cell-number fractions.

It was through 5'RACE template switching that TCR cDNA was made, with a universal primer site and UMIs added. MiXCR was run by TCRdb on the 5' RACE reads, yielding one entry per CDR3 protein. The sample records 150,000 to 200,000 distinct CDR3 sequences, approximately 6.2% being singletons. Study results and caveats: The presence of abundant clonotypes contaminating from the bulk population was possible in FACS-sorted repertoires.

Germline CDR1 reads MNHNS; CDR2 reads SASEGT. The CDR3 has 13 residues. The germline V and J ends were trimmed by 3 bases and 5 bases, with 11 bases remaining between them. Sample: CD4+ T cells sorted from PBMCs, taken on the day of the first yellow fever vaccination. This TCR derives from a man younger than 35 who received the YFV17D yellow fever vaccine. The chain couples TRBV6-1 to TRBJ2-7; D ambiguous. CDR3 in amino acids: CASSEGNAHEQYF. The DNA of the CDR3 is TGTGCCAGCAGTGAGGGGAATGCCCACGAGCAGTACTTC.